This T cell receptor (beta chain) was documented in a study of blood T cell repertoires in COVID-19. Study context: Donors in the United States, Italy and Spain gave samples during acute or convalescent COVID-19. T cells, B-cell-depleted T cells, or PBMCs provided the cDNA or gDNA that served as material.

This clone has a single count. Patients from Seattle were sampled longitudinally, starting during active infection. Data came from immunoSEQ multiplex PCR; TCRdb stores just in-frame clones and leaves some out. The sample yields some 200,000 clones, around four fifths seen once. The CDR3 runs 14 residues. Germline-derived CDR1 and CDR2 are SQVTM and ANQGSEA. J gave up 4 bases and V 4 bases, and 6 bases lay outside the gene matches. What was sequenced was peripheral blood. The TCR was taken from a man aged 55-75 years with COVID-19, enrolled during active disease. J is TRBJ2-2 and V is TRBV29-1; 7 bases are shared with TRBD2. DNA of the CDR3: TGCAGCGTTGTGGGCGGGAGTAGCACCGGGGAGCTGTTTTTT. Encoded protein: CSVVGGSSTGELFF.